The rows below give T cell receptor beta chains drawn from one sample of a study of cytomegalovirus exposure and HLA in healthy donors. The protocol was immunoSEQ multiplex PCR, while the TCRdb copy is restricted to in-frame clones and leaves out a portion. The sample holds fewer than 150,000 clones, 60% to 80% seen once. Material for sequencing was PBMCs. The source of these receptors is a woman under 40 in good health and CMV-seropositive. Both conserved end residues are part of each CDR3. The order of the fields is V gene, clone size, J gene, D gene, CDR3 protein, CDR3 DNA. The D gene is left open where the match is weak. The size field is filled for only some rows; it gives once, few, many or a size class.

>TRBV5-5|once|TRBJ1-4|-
CASSSGQGLNEKLFF
TGTGCCAGCAGCTCTGGCCAGGGACTGAATGAAAAACTGTTTTTT
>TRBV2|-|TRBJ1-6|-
CASSELLGLLDLALHF
TGTGCCAGCAGTGAATTGCTAGGACTCCTGGATTTGGCCCTCCACTTT
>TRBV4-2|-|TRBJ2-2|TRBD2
CASSQVSGGFSTGELFF
TGTGCCAGCAGCCAAGTTAGCGGGGGTTTCTCCACCGGGGAGCTGTTTTTT
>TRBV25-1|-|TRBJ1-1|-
CASTTLGGGLTEAFF
TGTGCCAGCACTACCCTGGGAGGGGGTTTGACTGAAGCTTTCTTT
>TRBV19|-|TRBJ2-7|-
CASSDRMTYEQYF
TGTGCCAGTAGTGACAGGATGACCTACGAGCAGTACTTC
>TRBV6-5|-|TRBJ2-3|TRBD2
CASRLAGGADTQYF
TGTGCCAGCCGACTAGCGGGAGGTGCAGATACGCAGTATTTT
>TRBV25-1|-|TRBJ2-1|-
CASSELDSYNEQFF
TGTGCCAGCAGTGAACTAGACTCCTACAATGAGCAGTTCTTC
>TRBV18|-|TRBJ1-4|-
CASSRGEGGEKLFF
TGTGCCAGCTCACGTGGAGAGGGCGGTGAAAAACTGTTTTTT
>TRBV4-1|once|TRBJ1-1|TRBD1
CASSQAPGTGWSEAFF
TGCGCCAGCAGCCAAGCCCCCGGGACAGGGTGGTCTGAAGCTTTCTTT
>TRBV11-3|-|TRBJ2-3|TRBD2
CASSPSGGALTDTQYF
TGTGCCAGCAGCCCGAGCGGGGGGGCGTTAACAGATACGCAGTATTTT
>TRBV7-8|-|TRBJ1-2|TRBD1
CASSLGDRGRGGYTF
TGTGCCAGCAGCTTAGGGGACAGGGGGCGCGGTGGCTACACCTTC
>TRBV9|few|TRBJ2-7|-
CASSAGTSFYEQYF
TGTGCCAGCAGCGCCGGGACTTCCTTCTACGAGCAGTACTTC
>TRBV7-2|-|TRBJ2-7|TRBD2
CASSHLGTSGGSSYEQYF
TGTGCCAGCAGCCACCTAGGGACTAGCGGAGGGAGCTCCTACGAGCAGTACTTC
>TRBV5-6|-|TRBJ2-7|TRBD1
CASSLGQGLTYEQYF
TGTGCCAGCAGCTTGGGACAGGGTTTGACCTACGAGCAGTACTTC
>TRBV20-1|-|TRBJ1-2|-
CSASTVNGYTF
TGCAGTGCTAGTACGGTGAATGGCTACACCTTC
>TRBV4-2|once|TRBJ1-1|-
CASSQDVDTEAFF
TGTGCCAGCAGCCAAGATGTCGACACTGAAGCTTTCTTT
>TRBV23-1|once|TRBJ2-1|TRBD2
CASSHLSGRAGEQFF
TGCGCCAGCAGTCACCTTAGCGGGAGGGCCGGTGAGCAGTTCTTC
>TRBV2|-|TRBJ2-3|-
CASSDSDTQYF
TGTGCCAGCAGTGACTCCGATACGCAGTATTTT
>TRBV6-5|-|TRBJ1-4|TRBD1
CASSPDRVVWKLFF
TGTGCCAGCAGCCCGGACAGGGTTGTATGGAAACTGTTTTTT
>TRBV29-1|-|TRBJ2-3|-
CSVEDAGSTDTQYF
TGCAGCGTTGAAGACGCGGGAAGCACAGATACGCAGTATTTT
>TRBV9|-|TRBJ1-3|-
CASSIGQQLGNTIYF
TGTGCCAGCAGCATCGGACAGCAACTTGGAAACACCATATATTTT
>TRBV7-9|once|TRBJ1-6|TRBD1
CASSGRDRGSSLHF
TGTGCCAGCAGCGGGCGGGACAGGGGTTCTTCCCTCCACTTT
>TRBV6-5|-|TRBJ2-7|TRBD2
CASSYSTSGWEQYF
TGTGCCAGCAGTTACTCGACTAGCGGATGGGAGCAGTACTTC
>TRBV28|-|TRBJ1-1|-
CAGMTGLNTEAFF
TGTGCCGGTATGACAGGATTGAACACTGAAGCTTTCTTT
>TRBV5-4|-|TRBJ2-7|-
CASSLGGDPGEQYF
TGTGCCAGCAGCTTGGGGGGGGATCCGGGCGAGCAGTACTTC
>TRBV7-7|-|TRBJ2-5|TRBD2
CASSASSGSWETQYF
TGTGCTAGCAGCGCCTCTAGCGGGAGTTGGGAGACCCAGTACTTC
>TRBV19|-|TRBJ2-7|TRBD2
CASSMGLAYEQYF
TGTGCCAGTAGTATGGGACTAGCCTACGAGCAGTACTTC
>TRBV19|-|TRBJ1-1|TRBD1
CASRDRGHTEAFF
TGTGCCAGTAGGGACAGGGGACACACTGAAGCTTTCTTT
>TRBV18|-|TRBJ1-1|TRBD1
CASSPRTGSTEAFF
TGTGCCAGCTCACCCCGGACAGGCTCCACTGAAGCTTTCTTT
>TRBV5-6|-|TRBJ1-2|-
CASTSEFYGYTF
TGTGCCAGCACCTCAGAATTCTATGGCTACACCTTC
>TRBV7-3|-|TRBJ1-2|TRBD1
CASSLDRDRATSF
TGTGCCAGCAGCTTAGATCGGGACAGGGCTACCTCCTTC
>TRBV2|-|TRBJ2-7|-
CASTRTATYEQYF
TGTGCCAGCACGCGGACAGCAACCTACGAGCAGTACTTC
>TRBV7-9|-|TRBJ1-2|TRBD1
CASSSNRGWGYGYTF
TGTGCCAGCAGCTCCAACAGGGGGTGGGGCTATGGCTACACCTTC
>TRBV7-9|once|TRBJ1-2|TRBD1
CASSFEATGGGGYTF
TGTGCCAGCAGCTTTGAGGCGACAGGGGGCGGTGGCTACACCTTC
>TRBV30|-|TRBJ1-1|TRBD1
CAWSVGGQGNTEAFF
TGTGCCTGGAGTGTAGGGGGACAGGGCAACACTGAAGCTTTCTTT
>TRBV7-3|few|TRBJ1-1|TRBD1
CASGRDRNTEAFF
TGTGCCAGCGGCCGGGACAGGAACACTGAAGCTTTCTTT
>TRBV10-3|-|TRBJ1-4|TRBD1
CAISQGAMGKKLFF
TGTGCCATCAGTCAGGGGGCGATGGGGAAAAAACTGTTTTTT
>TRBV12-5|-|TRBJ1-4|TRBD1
CASGTDRGGEKLFF
TGTGCTAGTGGTACGGACAGGGGAGGCGAAAAACTGTTTTTT
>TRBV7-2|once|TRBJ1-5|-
CASSLAGQSDRQPQHF
TGTGCCAGCAGCTTAGCGGGACAATCAGATCGTCAGCCCCAGCATTTT
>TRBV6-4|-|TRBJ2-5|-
CASSIGVQETQYF
TGTGCCAGCAGTATAGGGGTGCAAGAGACCCAGTACTTC
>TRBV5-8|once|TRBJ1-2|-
CASSLNTRYGYTF
TGTGCCAGCAGCTTGAATACTCGTTATGGCTACACCTTC
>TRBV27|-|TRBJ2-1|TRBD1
CASSSGTGEYNEQFF
TGTGCCAGCAGTTCCGGGACAGGGGAATACAATGAGCAGTTCTTC
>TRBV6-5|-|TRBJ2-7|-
CASSYSIQGDYEQYF
TGTGCCAGCAGTTACTCGATACAGGGCGACTACGAGCAGTACTTC
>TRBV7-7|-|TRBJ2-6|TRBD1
CASSEGQVNVLTF
TGTGCTAGCAGCGAGGGACAGGTAAACGTCCTGACTTTC
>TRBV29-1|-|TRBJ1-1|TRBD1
CSAAGTGEFGTEAFF
TGCAGCGCTGCCGGGACAGGGGAGTTTGGCACTGAAGCTTTCTTT
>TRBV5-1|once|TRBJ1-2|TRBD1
CASSDLQPGQGNYGYTF
TGCGCCAGCAGCGATCTGCAACCGGGACAGGGTAACTATGGCTACACCTTC
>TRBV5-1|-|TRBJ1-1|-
CASSLDRQNTEAFF
TGCGCCAGCAGCCTAGACAGACAGAACACTGAAGCTTTCTTT
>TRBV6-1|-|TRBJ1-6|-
CASRARSGSPLHF
TGTGCCAGCAGGGCCCGGTCCGGGTCACCCCTCCACTTT
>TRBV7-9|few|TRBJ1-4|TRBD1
CASSLRGPINEKLFF
TGTGCCAGCAGCTTAAGGGGGCCGATCAATGAAAAACTGTTTTTT
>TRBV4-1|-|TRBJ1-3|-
CASSLNQVPGNTIYF
TGCGCCAGCAGCCTTAATCAGGTTCCTGGAAACACCATATATTTT
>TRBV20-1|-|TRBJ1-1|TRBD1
CSGQGGTEAFF
TGCAGTGGACAGGGGGGGACTGAAGCTTTCTTT
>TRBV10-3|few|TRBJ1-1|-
CAISERGSWNTEAFF
TGTGCCATCAGTGAGCGGGGGTCTTGGAACACTGAAGCTTTCTTT
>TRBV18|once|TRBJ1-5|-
CASSPGTGSNQPQHF
TGTGCCAGCTCACCGGGTACAGGGAGCAATCAGCCCCAGCATTTT
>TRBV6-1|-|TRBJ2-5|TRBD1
CASRQGTAYQETQYF
TGTGCCAGCAGGCAGGGGACAGCGTACCAAGAGACCCAGTACTTC
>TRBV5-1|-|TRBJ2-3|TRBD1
CASSGGTGGDTQYF
TGCGCCAGCAGCGGTGGGACAGGAGGGGATACGCAGTATTTT
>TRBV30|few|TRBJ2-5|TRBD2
CAWSYGSGETQYF
TGTGCCTGGAGTTATGGTAGCGGGGAGACCCAGTACTTC
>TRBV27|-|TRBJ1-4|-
CASSPPGVANEKLFF
TGTGCCAGCAGTCCCCCAGGGGTCGCTAATGAAAAACTGTTTTTT
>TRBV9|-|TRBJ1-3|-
CASSVAGGLGTIYF
TGTGCCAGCAGCGTAGCTGGAGGCTTGGGCACCATATATTTT
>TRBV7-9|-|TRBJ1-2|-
CASSTHGGYGYTF
TGTGCCAGCAGCACCCATGGAGGCTATGGCTACACCTTC